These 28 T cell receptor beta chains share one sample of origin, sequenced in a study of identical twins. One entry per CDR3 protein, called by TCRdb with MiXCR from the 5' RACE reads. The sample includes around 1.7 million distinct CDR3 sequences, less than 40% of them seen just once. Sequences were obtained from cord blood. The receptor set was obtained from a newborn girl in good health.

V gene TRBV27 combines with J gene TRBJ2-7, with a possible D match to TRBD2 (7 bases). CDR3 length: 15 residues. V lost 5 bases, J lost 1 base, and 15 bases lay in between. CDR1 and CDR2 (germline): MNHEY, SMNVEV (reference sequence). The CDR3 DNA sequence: TGTGCCAGCAGTCCCAGGGGAGGGACTTCCTACGAGCAGTACTTC. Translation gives CASSPRGGTSYEQYF.

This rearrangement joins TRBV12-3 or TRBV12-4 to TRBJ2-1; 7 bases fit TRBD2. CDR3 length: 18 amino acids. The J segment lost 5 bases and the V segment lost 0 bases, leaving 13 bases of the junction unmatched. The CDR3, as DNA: TGTGCCAGCAGTTTAGCGCCCCTTGGCGGGAGAGGGGACAATGAGCAGTTCTTC. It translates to CASSLAPLGGRGDNEQFF.

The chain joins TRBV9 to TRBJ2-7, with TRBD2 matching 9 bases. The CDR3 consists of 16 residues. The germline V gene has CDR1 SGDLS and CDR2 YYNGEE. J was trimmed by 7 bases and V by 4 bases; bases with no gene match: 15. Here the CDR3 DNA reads TGTGCCAGCAGCTTTTTAGCGGGAGTGTGGGACAATGAGCAGTACTTC. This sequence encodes CASSFLAGVWDNEQYF.

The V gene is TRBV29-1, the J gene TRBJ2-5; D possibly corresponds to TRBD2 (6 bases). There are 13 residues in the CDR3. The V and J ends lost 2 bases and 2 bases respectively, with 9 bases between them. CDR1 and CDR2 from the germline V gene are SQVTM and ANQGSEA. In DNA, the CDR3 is TGCAGCGTTGAACGCGGGGTACAAGAGACCCAGTACTTC. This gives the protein CSVERGVQETQYF.

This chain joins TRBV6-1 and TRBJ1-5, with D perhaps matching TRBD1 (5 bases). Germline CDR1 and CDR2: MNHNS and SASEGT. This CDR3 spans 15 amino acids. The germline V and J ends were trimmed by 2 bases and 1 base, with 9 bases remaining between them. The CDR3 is CASSENTGSNQPQHF. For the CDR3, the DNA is TGTGCCAGCAGTGAAAACACAGGAAGCAATCAGCCCCAGCATTTT.

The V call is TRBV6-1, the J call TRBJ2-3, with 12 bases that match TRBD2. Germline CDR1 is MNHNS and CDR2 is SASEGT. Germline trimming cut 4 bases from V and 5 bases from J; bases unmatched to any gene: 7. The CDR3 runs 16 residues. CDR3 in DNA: TGTGCCAGCAGTGCCCTAGCGGGGGGGCGAGGAGATACGCAGTATTTT. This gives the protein CASSALAGGRGDTQYF.

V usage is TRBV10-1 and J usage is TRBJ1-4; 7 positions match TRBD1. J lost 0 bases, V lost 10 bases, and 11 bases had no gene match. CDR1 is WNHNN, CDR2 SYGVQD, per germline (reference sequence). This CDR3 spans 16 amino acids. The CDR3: CATASQGRSTNEKLFF. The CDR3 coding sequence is TGCGCCACCGCCTCACAGGGGCGATCAACTAATGAAAAACTGTTTTTT.

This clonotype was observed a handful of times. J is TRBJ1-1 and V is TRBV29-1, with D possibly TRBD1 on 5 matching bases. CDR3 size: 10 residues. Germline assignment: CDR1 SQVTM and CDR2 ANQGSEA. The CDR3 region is CGGMNTEAFF. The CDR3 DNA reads TGCGGGGGGATGAACACTGAAGCTTTCTTT. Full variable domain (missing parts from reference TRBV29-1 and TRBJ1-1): SAVISQKPSRDICQRGTSLTIQCQVDSQVTMMFWYRQQPGQSLTLIATANQGSEATYESGFVIDKFPISRPNLTFSTLTVSNMSPEDSSIYLCGGMNTEAFFGQGTRLTVV.

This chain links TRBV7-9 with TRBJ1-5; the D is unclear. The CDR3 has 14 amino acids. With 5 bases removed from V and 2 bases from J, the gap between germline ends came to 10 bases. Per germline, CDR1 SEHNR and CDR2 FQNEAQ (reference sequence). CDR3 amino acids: CASSRPGGNQPQHF. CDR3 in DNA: TGTGCCAGCAGCCGCCCTGGGGGCAATCAGCCCCAGCATTTT.

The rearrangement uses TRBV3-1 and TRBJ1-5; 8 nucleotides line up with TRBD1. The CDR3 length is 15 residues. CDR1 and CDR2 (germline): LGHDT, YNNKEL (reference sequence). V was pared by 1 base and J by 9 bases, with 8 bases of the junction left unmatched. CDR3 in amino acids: CASSQGQGRMTPQHF. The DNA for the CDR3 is TGTGCCAGCAGCCAAGGACAGGGGCGAATGACGCCCCAGCATTTT.

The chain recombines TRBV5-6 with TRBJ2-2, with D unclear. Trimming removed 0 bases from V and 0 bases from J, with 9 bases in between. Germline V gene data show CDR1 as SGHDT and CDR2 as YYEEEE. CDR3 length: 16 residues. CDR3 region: CASSLGWPANTGELFF. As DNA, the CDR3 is TGTGCCAGCAGCTTGGGTTGGCCCGCGAACACCGGGGAGCTGTTTTTT.

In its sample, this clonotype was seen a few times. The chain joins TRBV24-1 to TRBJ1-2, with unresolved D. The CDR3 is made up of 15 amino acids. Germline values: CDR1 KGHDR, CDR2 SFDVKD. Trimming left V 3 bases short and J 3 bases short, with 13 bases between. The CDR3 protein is CATSDGGRAHYGYTF. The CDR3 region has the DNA TGTGCCACCAGTGATGGCGGTAGGGCCCACTATGGCTACACCTTC.

The DNA for the CDR3 is TGCGCCAGCAGCCAAAGTCGACCCGGGACAGGGGAATACGAGCAGTACTTC. It codes for CASSQSRPGTGEYEQYF. The chain employs TRBV4-1 and TRBJ2-7, with 10 bases matching TRBD1. There are 17 residues in the CDR3. V was clipped by 2 bases and J by 4 bases; unmatched bases: 11. Germline CDR1 and CDR2: MGHRA and YSYEKL.

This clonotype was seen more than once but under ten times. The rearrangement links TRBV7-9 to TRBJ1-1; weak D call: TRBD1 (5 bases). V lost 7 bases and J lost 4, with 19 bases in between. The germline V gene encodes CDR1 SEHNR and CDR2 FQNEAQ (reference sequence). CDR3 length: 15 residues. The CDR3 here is CASISGRLGSTEAFF. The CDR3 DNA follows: TGTGCCAGCATCTCAGGGCGGTTGGGGTCCACTGAAGCTTTCTTT.

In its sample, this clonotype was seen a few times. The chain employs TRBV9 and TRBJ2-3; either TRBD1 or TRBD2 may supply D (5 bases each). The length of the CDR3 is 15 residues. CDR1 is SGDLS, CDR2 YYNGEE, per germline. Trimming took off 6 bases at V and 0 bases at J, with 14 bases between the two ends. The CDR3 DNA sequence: TGTGCCAGCACTGGGGGAATATCTAGCACAGATACGCAGTATTTT. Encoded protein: CASTGGISSTDTQYF.

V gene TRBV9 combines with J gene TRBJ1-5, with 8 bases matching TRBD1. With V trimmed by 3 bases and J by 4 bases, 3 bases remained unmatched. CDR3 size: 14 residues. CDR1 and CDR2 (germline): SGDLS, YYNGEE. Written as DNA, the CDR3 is TGTGCCAGCAGCGGGACAGGGTTTAATCAGCCCCAGCATTTT. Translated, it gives CASSGTGFNQPQHF.

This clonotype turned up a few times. The CDR3 here is CASSLGSGRGEQYF. The CDR3 DNA follows: TGTGCCAGCAGTTTGGGTAGCGGGAGAGGGGAGCAGTACTTC. The rearrangement joins TRBV12-3 or TRBV12-4 to TRBJ2-7; 9 bases agree with TRBD2. J was trimmed by 7 bases and V by 3 bases; bases with no gene match: 7. This CDR3 has 14 amino acids.

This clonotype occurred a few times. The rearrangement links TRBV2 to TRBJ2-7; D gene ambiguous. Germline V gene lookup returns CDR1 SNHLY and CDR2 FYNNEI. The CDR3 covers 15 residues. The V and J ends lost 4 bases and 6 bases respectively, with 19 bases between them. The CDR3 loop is CASSGRTSISLEQYF. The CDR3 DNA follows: TGTGCCAGCAGTGGCAGGACCTCCATATCCCTCGAGCAGTACTTC. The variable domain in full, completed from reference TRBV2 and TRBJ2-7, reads EPEVTQTPSHQVTQMGQEVILRCVPISNHLYFYWYRQILGQKVEFLVSFYNNEISEKSEIFDDQFSVERPDGSNFTLKIRSTKLEDSAMYFCASSGRTSISLEQYFGPGTRLTVT.

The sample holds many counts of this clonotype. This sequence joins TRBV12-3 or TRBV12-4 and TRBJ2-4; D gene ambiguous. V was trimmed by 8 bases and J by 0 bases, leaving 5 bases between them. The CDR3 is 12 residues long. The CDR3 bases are TGTGCCAGCGGTCAAGCCAAAAACATTCAGTACTTC. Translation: CASGQAKNIQYF.

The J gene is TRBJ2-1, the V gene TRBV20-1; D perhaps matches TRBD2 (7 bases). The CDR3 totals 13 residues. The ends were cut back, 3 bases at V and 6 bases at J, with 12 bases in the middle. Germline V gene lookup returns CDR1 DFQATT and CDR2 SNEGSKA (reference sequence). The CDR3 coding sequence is TGCAGTGCTAGCGGGGGGCGCGGCAATGAGCAGTTCTTC. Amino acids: CSASGGRGNEQFF.

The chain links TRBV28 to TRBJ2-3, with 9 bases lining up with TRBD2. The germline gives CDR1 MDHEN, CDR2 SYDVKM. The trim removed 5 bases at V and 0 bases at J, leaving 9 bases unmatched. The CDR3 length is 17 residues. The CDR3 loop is CASSPSIAGASTDTQYF. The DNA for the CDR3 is TGTGCCAGCAGTCCGAGTATAGCGGGGGCAAGCACAGATACGCAGTATTTT.

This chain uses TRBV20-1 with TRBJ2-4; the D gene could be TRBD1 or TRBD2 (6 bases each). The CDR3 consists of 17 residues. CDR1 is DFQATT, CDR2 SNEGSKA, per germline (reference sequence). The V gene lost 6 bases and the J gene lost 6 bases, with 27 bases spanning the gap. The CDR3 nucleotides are TGCAGTGCCCCTACAGTTACCGGGGGCCGTGTTGTAAACATTCAGTACTTC. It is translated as CSAPTVTGGRVVNIQYF.

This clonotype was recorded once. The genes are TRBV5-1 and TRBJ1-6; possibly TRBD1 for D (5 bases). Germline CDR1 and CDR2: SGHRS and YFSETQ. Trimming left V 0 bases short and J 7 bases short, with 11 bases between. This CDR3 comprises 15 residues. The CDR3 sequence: CASSLGSGLNSPLHF. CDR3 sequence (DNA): TGCGCCAGCAGCTTGGGTTCAGGGCTCAATTCACCCCTCCACTTT.

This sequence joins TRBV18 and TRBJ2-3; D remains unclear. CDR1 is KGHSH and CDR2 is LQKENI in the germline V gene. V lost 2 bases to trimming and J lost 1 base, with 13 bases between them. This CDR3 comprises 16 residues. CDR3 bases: TGTGCCAGCTCACCAAACAACCCCGTCGGCACAGATACGCAGTATTTT. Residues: CASSPNNPVGTDTQYF. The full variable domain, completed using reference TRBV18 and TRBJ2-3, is NAGVMQNPRHLVRRRGQEARLRCSPMKGHSHVYWYRQLPEEGLKFMVYLQKENIIDESGMPKERFSAEFPKEGPSILRIQQVVRGDSAAYFCASSPNNPVGTDTQYFGPGTRLTVL.

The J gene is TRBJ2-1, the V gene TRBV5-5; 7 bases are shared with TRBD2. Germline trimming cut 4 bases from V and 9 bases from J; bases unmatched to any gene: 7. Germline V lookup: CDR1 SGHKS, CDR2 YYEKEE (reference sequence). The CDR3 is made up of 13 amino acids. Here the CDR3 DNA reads TGTGCCAGCAGCCCGACTAGCCTGGGTGAGCAGTTCTTC. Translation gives CASSPTSLGEQFF. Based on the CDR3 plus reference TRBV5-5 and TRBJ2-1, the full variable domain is DAGVTQSPTHLIKTRGQQVTLRCSPISGHKSVSWYQQVLGQGPQFIFQYYEKEERGRGNFPDRFSARQFPNYSSELNVNALLLGDSALYLCASSPTSLGEQFFGPGTRLTVL.

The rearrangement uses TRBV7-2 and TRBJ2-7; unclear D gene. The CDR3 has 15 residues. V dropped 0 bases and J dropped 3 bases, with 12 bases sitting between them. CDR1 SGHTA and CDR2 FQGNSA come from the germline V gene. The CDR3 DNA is TGTGCCAGCAGCTTAGCAAGGAAATCGGGCTACGAGCAGTACTTC. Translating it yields CASSLARKSGYEQYF.

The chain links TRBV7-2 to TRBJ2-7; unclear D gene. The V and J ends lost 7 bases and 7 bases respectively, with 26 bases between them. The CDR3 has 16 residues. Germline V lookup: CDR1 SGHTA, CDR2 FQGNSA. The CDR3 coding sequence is TGTGCCAGCACCCCTTCCCAGGACCCCTCCTACAATGAGCAGTACTTC. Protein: CASTPSQDPSYNEQYF.

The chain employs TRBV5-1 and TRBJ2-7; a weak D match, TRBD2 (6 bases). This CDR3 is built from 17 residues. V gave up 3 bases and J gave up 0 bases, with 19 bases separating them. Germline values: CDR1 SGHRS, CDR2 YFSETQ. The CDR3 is CASSSGLTSSSSYEQYF. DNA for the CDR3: TGCGCCAGCAGCTCCGGACTAACTAGCTCGAGCTCCTACGAGCAGTACTTC.